This is a list of T cell receptor beta chains from one sample in a study of blood T cell repertoires in COVID-19. Sequenced by immunoSEQ multiplex PCR; TCRdb stores in-frame clones only, minus some. The data contain more than 85,000 clones, 84% of them seen just once; the ten biggest clones take up about 6.6%. The source material was peripheral blood. The receptors shown here come from a woman aged 45-65 years with acute or convalescent COVID-19. Each CDR3 is given without its conserved first and last residue.

J,V,CDR3
TRBJ1-5,TRBV11-2,ASSLVGDSNQPQH
TRBJ1-4,TRBV2,ASLAGTNEKLF
TRBJ1-5,TRBV5-1,ASSRRDRGFNQPQH
TRBJ2-1,TRBV5-1,ASSLEGQGNYNEQF
TRBJ1-2,TRBV30,AWRTGGRNYGYT
TRBJ1-1,TRBV4-1,ASSPQETGSGEAF
TRBJ2-5,TRBV5-4,ASSRGGAETQY
TRBJ1-2,TRBV10-3,AIGQSYGYT
TRBJ2-2,TRBV18,ASSPGGNTGELF
TRBJ2-5,TRBV7-3,ASSPGLVEETQY
TRBJ1-1,TRBV6-1,ASSENRGRTEAF
TRBJ1-1,TRBV2,ASSDAGQAF
TRBJ1-2,TRBV18,ASSPRDRVNYGYT
TRBJ2-3,TRBV5-4,ASSSGIAGGPAGRQY
TRBJ1-1,TRBV9,ASSDDRGQNTEAF
TRBJ1-6,TRBV7-2,ASSHLGRVDSPLH
TRBJ1-4,TRBV2,ASNRPGQINEKLF
TRBJ1-4,TRBV18,ASSPGTPINNEKLF
TRBJ2-1,TRBV10-1,ASARWGPPSSYNEQF
TRBJ2-7,TRBV6-5,ALNRGPGYEQY
TRBJ2-7,TRBV5-1,ASSRAGTGPYEQY
TRBJ1-4,TRBV15,ATSSSTGNGEKLF
TRBJ1-5,TRBV15,ATSRGGGSQPQH
TRBJ1-5,TRBV24-1,ATSSSGVNQPQH
TRBJ1-4,TRBV11-2,ASSPPRQGIMSELF
TRBJ1-3,TRBV28,ASSTPTGSGNTIY
TRBJ2-1,TRBV18,ASSNFGTRDVYNEQF
TRBJ2-7,TRBV28,ASSMVTGLYEQY
TRBJ1-1,TRBV5-1,ASSWDRANTEAF
TRBJ2-5,TRBV5-4,ASSSSGGETQY
TRBJ1-1,TRBV5-1,ASSLIGQGKTEAF
TRBJ2-3,TRBV5-1,ASSITPGTGSTDTQY
TRBJ1-4,TRBV9,ASSKGGQRGEKLF